Presented here are 18 T cell receptor beta chains from one specimen sequenced in a study of blood T cell repertoires in COVID-19. The method was immunoSEQ multiplex PCR; TCRdb's version includes in-frame clones alone and lacks a portion of them. The sample includes approximately 480,000 clones, roughly nine tenths of them seen just once. The sequencing input was PBMCs or T cells enriched from blood (not recorded which). These receptors all stem from a woman under 30 who had recovered from COVID-19.

In its sample, this clone was seen once. The rearrangement uses TRBV11-2 and TRBJ2-1, with D unresolved. V was shortened by 0 bases and J by 1 base, with 7 bases between the two germline ends. The CDR3 has 15 residues. Germline lookup yields CDR1 SGHAT and CDR2 FQNNGV. The CDR3: CASSLERISYNEQFF. As DNA, the CDR3 is TGTGCCAGCAGCTTAGAGCGGATATCCTACAATGAGCAGTTCTTC. Variable domain in full (rest from reference TRBV11-2 and TRBJ2-1): EAGVAQSPRYKIIEKRQSVAFWCNPISGHATLYWYQQILGQGPKLLIQFQNNGVVDDSQLPKDRFSAERLKGVDSTLKIQPAKLEDSAVYLCASSLERISYNEQFFGPGTRLTVL.

This chain links TRBV30 with TRBJ1-3; 7 positions match TRBD1. CDR1 and CDR2 (germline): GTSNPN, SVGIG (reference sequence). The junction had 2 bases not matched to a gene; V was cut back by 6 bases and J by 3 bases. The CDR3 has 12 residues. The chain's CDR3 is CACDRDGNTIYF. The CDR3 DNA reads TGTGCCTGTGACAGGGATGGAAACACCATATATTTT.

This clone was seen only once. The chain combines TRBV5-1 with TRBJ1-1; D is possibly TRBD1 (5 bases). CDR1 is SGHRS, CDR2 YFSETQ, per germline. The germline V and J ends were trimmed by 0 bases and 0 bases, with 12 bases remaining between them. The CDR3 has 16 residues. For the CDR3, the DNA is TGCGCCAGCAGCTTGGTTTATCGGGGGTTGAACACTGAAGCTTTCTTT. Its translation: CASSLVYRGLNTEAFF.

The chain joins TRBV4-1 to TRBJ1-3; D remains ambiguous. There are 15 residues in the CDR3. Per the germline V gene, CDR1 is MGHRA and CDR2 is YSYEKL. The ends were cut back, 1 base at V and 4 bases at J, with 11 bases in the middle. CDR3 amino acids: CASSQAAPGGNTIYF. The CDR3 nucleotides are TGCGCCAGCAGCCAAGCGGCCCCGGGAGGAAACACCATATATTTT.

The V gene is TRBV5-1, the J gene TRBJ2-5; 11 bases are a match to TRBD2. CDR3 length equals 16 residues. The V gene's germline CDR1 is SGHRS and CDR2 YFSETQ. The V and J ends lost 0 bases and 3 bases, in that order; junction bases with no gene match: 4. The CDR3 DNA follows: TGCGCCAGCAGCTTGGGGTTGACTAGCGGGGAAGAGACCCAGTACTTC. The encoded protein is CASSLGLTSGEETQYF.

This clone was seen a few times. One end of the junction varies from germline; a read error may be responsible. This chain joins TRBV3-1 (or the pseudogene TRBV3-2) and TRBJ1-2, with D possibly TRBD1 on 6 matching bases. From germline, CDR1 is LGHDT and CDR2 YNNKEL (reference sequence). The CDR3 is made up of 13 amino acids. The CDR3: CASSQEGSGQKSF. DNA for the CDR3: TGTGCCAGCAGCCAAGAGGGATCAGGACAGAAGTCCTTC.

This chain joins TRBV28 and TRBJ1-2, with a weak D call TRBD1 (6 bases). The CDR3 runs 15 residues. V lost 5 bases to trimming and J lost 6 bases, with 19 bases between them. Germline values: CDR1 MDHEN, CDR2 SYDVKM. The CDR3 is CASSEQGVKYDGYTF. For the CDR3, the DNA is TGTGCCAGCAGTGAACAGGGCGTAAAATATGATGGCTACACCTTC.

The V call is TRBV5-6, the J call TRBJ2-5, with D perhaps matching TRBD1 (5 bases). This CDR3 comprises 14 residues. V lost 3 bases and J lost 2, with 11 bases in between. Germline loops: CDR1 SGHDT, CDR2 YYEEEE. The CDR3 bases are TGTGCCAGCAGCTCTTTGCAGGGACAAGAGACCCAGTACTTC. Translation: CASSSLQGQETQYF.

The V gene is TRBV12-3 or TRBV12-4, the J gene TRBJ2-7, with D possibly matching TRBD1 (6 bases). V was pared by 6 bases and J by 3 bases, with 12 bases between. CDR3 size: 13 residues. The CDR3: CASSWGQDYEQYF. CDR3 in DNA: TGTGCCAGCAGCTGGGGACAAGACTACGAGCAGTACTTC.

The V call is TRBV5-4, the J call TRBJ2-7; TRBD1 agrees at 11 bases. Germline loops: CDR1 SGHNT, CDR2 YYREEE (reference sequence). Trimming took 0 bases from V and 6 from J; bases not matched to a gene: 8. The CDR3 is made up of 16 amino acids. CDR3 sequence reads: CASSLAWDRGDVEQYF. CDR3 sequence (DNA): TGTGCCAGCAGCTTGGCCTGGGACAGGGGGGACGTCGAGCAGTACTTC.

The V gene is TRBV6-5, the J gene TRBJ2-5; D gene ambiguous. Per germline, CDR1 MNHEY and CDR2 SVGAGI. This CDR3 region has 15 residues. The V and J ends lost 6 bases and 2 bases respectively, with 16 bases between them. The CDR3 bases are TGTGCCAGCAGCGTTACTAATGTGCTTCAAGAGACCCAGTACTTC. Amino acids: CASSVTNVLQETQYF.

The chain carries TRBV3-1 (or the pseudogene TRBV3-2) and TRBJ1-1, with 7 bases lining up with TRBD1. With V trimmed by 4 bases and J by 0 bases, 5 bases remained unmatched. This CDR3 has 15 amino acids. Germline V gene lookup returns CDR1 LGHDT and CDR2 YNNKEL (reference sequence). CDR3 DNA: TGTGCCAGCAGCCCTCTTGGACAGGTGAACACTGAAGCTTTCTTT. The encoded protein is CASSPLGQVNTEAFF.

V and J are TRBV19 and TRBJ2-7, with 8 bases aligning to TRBD1. The germline V gene encodes CDR1 LNHDA and CDR2 SQIVND (reference sequence). This CDR3 contains 15 residues. J gave up 0 bases and V 5 bases, and 6 bases lay outside the gene matches. The DNA of the CDR3 is TGTGCCAGTAGTCTCCGGGACAGGTACTCCTACGAGCAGTACTTC. This translates into CASSLRDRYSYEQYF.

The chain uses TRBV2 and TRBJ1-5; D unresolved. The CDR3 is 14 residues long. V shed 4 bases and J shed 6 bases, with 13 bases lying between them. In germline, CDR1 is SNHLY, CDR2 FYNNEI. CDR3 in amino acids: CASSAPPRRQPQHF. As DNA, the CDR3 is TGTGCCAGCAGTGCCCCCCCCCGTCGTCAGCCCCAGCATTTT.

This chain connects TRBV5-8 to TRBJ2-5, with a tentative D call TRBD1 (6 bases). The germline V gene encodes CDR1 SGHTS and CDR2 YDEGEE. The V end lost 0 bases, the J end lost 4 bases, and 13 bases lay between the germline ends. The CDR3 length is 15 residues. CDR3 in DNA: TGTGCCAGCAGCTTGGATGAGGGGGAGAGAGAGACCCAGTACTTC. This sequence encodes CASSLDEGERETQYF.

CDR3 sequence: CASSETQGRGGYTF. DNA for the CDR3: TGTGCCAGCAGCGAAACACAGGGTAGAGGTGGCTACACCTTC. The chain has TRBV7-9 and TRBJ1-2; D is possibly TRBD1 (6 bases). The CDR3 has 14 residues. Per germline, CDR1 SEHNR and CDR2 FQNEAQ (reference sequence). V lost 5 bases, J lost 7 bases, and 17 bases lay in between.

This chain connects TRBV28 to TRBJ1-2; no firm D call. The CDR3 has 12 residues. Trimming took 2 bases from V and 7 from J, leaving 8 bases between them. The germline V gene encodes CDR1 MDHEN and CDR2 SYDVKM. The DNA of the CDR3 is TGTGCCAGCAGTTTACGGGAACGTGGCTACACCTTC. It translates to CASSLRERGYTF.

The chain links TRBV4-1 to TRBJ1-5; 7 bases align to TRBD1. The junction had 9 bases not matched to a gene; V was cut back by 3 bases and J by 1 base. Germline V gives CDR1 MGHRA, CDR2 YSYEKL. The CDR3 is 17 amino acids. The CDR3 spells CASSQGQPKFSNQPQHF. CDR3 DNA sequence: TGCGCCAGCAGCCAGGGACAGCCTAAGTTCAGCAATCAGCCCCAGCATTTT.